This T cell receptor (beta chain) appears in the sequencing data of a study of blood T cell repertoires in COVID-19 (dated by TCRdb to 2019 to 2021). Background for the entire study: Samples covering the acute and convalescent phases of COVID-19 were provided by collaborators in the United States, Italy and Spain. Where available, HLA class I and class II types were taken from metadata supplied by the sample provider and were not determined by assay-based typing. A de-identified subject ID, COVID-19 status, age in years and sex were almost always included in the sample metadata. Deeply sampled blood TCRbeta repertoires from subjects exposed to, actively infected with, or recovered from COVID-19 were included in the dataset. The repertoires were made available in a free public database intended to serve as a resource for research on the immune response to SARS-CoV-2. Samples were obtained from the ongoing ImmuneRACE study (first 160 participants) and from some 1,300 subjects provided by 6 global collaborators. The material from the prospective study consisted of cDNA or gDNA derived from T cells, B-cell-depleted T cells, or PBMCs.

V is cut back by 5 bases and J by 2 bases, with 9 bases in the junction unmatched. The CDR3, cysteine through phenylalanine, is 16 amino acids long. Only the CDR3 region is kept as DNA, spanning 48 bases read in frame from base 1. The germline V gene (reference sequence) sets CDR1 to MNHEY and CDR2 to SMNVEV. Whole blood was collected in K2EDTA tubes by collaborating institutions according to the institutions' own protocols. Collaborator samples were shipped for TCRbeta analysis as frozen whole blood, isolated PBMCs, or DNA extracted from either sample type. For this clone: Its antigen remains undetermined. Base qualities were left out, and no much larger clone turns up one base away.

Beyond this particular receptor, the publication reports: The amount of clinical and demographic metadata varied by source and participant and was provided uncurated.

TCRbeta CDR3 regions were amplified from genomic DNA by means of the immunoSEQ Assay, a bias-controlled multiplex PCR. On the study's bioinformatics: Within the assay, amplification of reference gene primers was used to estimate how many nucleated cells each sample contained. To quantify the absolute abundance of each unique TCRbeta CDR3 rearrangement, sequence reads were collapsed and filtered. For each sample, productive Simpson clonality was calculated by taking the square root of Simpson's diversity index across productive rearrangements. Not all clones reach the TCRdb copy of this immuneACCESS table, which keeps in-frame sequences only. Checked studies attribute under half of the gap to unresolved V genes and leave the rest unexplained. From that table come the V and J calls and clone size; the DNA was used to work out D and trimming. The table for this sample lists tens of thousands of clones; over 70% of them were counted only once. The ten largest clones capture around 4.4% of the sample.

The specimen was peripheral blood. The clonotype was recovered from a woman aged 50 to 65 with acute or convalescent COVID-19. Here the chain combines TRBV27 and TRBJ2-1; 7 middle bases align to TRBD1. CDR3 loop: CASSAQTGVAYNEQFF. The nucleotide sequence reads TGTGCCAGCAGTGCCCAAACAGGGGTAGCCTACAATGAGCAGTTCTTC.